Presented here are 27 T cell receptor beta chains from one specimen sequenced in a study of regulatory T cells in long-lasting Graves disease (dated by TCRdb to the early 2020s). Library method: multiplex PCR. The instrument was an Illumina HiSeq 4000. TCR beta libraries were built with iRepertoire HTBI primers and Arm-PCR amplification of CDR3 regions. The public reads were run again by TCRdb, first through fastp at Q25 and then through MiXCR, and only productive beta chains were kept. A single entry per CDR3 protein holds the most common genes and DNA from its merged rows. The sample table records about 460,000 distinct CDR3 sequences; about 15% of these occur just once. The ten largest clones represent roughly 18% of the sample. Interpreted using the paper, the time point label stands for: newly diagnosed GD, antithyroid drugs for less than 3 months. For both TCR sequencing and RNA sequencing, RNA was extracted from PBMCs using TRIzol.

The data also belong to a second study, concerning T cells in Graves' hyperthyroidism and ophthalmopathy.

The sequences come from peripheral blood mononuclear cells (PBMCs), collected at new diagnosis, from a patient treated with antithyroid drugs. These receptors were taken from a woman in her forties or fifties with Graves disease. Donor details come from another sample of the same person, matched by shared clones.

Only a few counts were recorded for this clonotype. The rearrangement uses TRBV29-1 and TRBJ1-4; no reliable D call. This CDR3 is 11 amino acids long. The germline V gene encodes CDR1 SQVTM and CDR2 ANQGSEA. Trimming shortened V by 6 bases and J by 8 bases, and 10 bases separated the two germline ends. The CDR3 DNA reads TGCAGCGTATTAACCGGGGAAAAACTGTTTTTT. Its translation is CSVLTGEKLFF.

The chain uses TRBV4-1 and TRBJ2-7, with a weak D call TRBD2 (6 bases). CDR1 and CDR2 from the germline V gene are MGHRA and YSYEKL. V was pared by 5 bases and J by 6 bases, with 26 bases between. This CDR3 region has 17 residues. DNA of the CDR3: TGCGCCAGCAGCAAAGGGGCCCGGGGTGGAGGGTATTCCGAGCAGTACTTC. It translates to CASSKGARGGGYSEQYF.

Only a few counts were recorded for this clonotype. V gene TRBV2 combines with J gene TRBJ1-5; the match to TRBD1 covers 9 bases. Germline V gene data show CDR1 as SNHLY and CDR2 as FYNNEI. The CDR3 contains 14 residues. V lost 2 bases to trimming and J lost 6 bases; unmatched junction nucleotides: 2. CDR3 in amino acids: CASSEWDRAQPQHF. The CDR3 DNA follows: TGTGCCAGCAGTGAATGGGACAGGGCTCAGCCCCAGCATTTT.

This clonotype was picked up a small number of times. The chain is built from TRBV9 and TRBJ2-7; 8 bases are shared with TRBD2. There are 15 residues in the CDR3. V lost 0 bases to trimming and J lost 3 bases; unmatched junction nucleotides: 5. Germline-derived CDR1 and CDR2 are SGDLS and YYNGEE. CDR3 nucleotide sequence: TGTGCCAGCAGCGTAGGCGCGGGAGGTATCTACGAGCAGTACTTC. As protein: CASSVGAGGIYEQYF.

This clonotype was detected ten times or more. V usage is TRBV2 and J usage is TRBJ2-7, with D possibly being TRBD1 (6 bases). The CDR3 contains 14 residues. Trimming took 10 bases from V and 0 from J, leaving 16 bases between them. CDR1 SNHLY and CDR2 FYNNEI come from the germline V gene. The CDR3 loop is CATTADRSSYEQYF. The CDR3 DNA follows: TGTGCCACCACGGCTGACAGGAGCTCCTACGAGCAGTACTTC. The whole variable domain, remainder taken from reference TRBV2 and TRBJ2-7, is EPEVTQTPSHQVTQMGQEVILRCVPISNHLYFYWYRQILGQKVEFLVSFYNNEISEKSEIFDDQFSVERPDGSNFTLKIRSTKLEDSAMYFCATTADRSSYEQYFGPGTRLTVT.

This clonotype was recorded many times. The genes are TRBV28 and TRBJ1-2; TRBD1 aligns across 7 bases. Germline V CDR1 and CDR2: MDHEN, SYDVKM. The CDR3 has 13 amino acids. Trimming removed 6 bases from V and 8 bases from J; junction bases left unmatched: 9. The CDR3 spells CASSVTGTMGYTF. The CDR3 DNA reads as TGTGCCAGCAGCGTGACAGGGACTATGGGCTACACCTTC.

The chain couples TRBV6-9 to TRBJ2-5, with 9 bases identical to TRBD2. The V gene end was trimmed by 3 bases and the J gene end by 3 bases; junction bases not matched to a gene: 5. CDR1 is MNHGY and CDR2 is SVAAGI in the germline V gene. CDR3 length equals 15 residues. This CDR3 reads CASSYRGLAEETQYF. DNA of the CDR3: TGTGCCAGCAGTTACCGGGGACTAGCTGAAGAGACCCAGTACTTC.

V and J are TRBV5-1 and TRBJ2-1; D is possibly TRBD2 (5 bases). The CDR3 has 17 amino acids. V dropped 0 bases and J dropped 0 bases, with 13 bases sitting between them. The V gene's germline CDR1 is SGHRS and CDR2 YFSETQ. CDR3 sequence (DNA): TGCGCCAGCAGCTTGGCGAGCGGAGCTAGCTCCTACAATGAGCAGTTCTTC. It specifies CASSLASGASSYNEQFF.

This clonotype showed up many times. V and J are TRBV28 and TRBJ1-2; TRBD1 is a possible D gene (5 bases). Trimming cost V 5 bases and J 4 bases, with 20 bases left between them. This CDR3 has 16 residues. The germline CDR1 and CDR2 sequences are MDHEN and SYDVKM. In DNA form, the CDR3 reads TGTGCCAGCAGTCCACCCCCCGGGACGGGTTCCTATGGCTACACCTTC. The encoded protein is CASSPPPGTGSYGYTF.

This clonotype was detected many times. The chain is built from TRBV27 and TRBJ1-1, with D possibly matching TRBD1 (6 bases). Deletions cut 6 bases from V and 1 base from J, with 24 bases between. Germline CDR1 reads MNHEY; CDR2 reads SMNVEV (reference sequence). The CDR3 is 18 amino acids. The CDR3 bases are TGTGCCAGCAGCCTATTGGGTCAGGGGCGCGGGAGGAACACTGAAGCTTTCTTT. Translation gives CASSLLGQGRGRNTEAFF.

This clonotype appeared many times. J is TRBJ2-3 and V is TRBV2; no firm D call. The ends were cut back, 6 bases at V and 0 bases at J, with 16 bases in the middle. Per the germline V gene, CDR1 is SNHLY and CDR2 is FYNNEI. The CDR3 sequence is 16 residues long. The DNA of the CDR3 is TGTGCCAGCAGATCCCCCTTCGATTCTAGCACAGATACGCAGTATTTT. Residues: CASRSPFDSSTDTQYF.

There are many counts of this clonotype. This chain joins TRBV5-1 and TRBJ2-7, with D possibly being TRBD2 (7 bases). The CDR3 covers 14 residues. With 0 bases removed from V and 6 bases from J, the gap between germline ends came to 13 bases. CDR1 SGHRS and CDR2 YFSETQ come from the germline V gene. The chain's CDR3 is CASSLGQGRGEQYF. The CDR3 nucleotides are TGCGCCAGCAGCTTGGGGCAGGGGAGGGGCGAGCAGTACTTC.

This clonotype showed up many times. One junction end does not reproduce the germline sequence, and a read error may be involved. The rearrangement uses TRBV2 and TRBJ2-1, with D tentatively TRBD2 (5 bases). Germline loops: CDR1 SNHLY, CDR2 FYNNEI. This CDR3 spans 15 amino acids. DNA of the CDR3: TGTGCCAGCACTGAAGGACTTTCTCCCTACAATGAGCAGTTCTTC. As protein: CASTEGLSPYNEQFF.

In its sample, this clonotype was seen a few times. V is TRBV9 and J is TRBJ2-3; 10 bases match TRBD2. The germline CDR1 and CDR2 sequences are SGDLS and YYNGEE. Trimming cost V 4 bases and J 4 bases; bases outside gene matches: 9. The CDR3 is 16 amino acids. The chain's CDR3 is CASSPASGRFPDTQYF. In DNA form, the CDR3 reads TGTGCCAGCAGCCCCGCTAGCGGGAGATTCCCAGATACGCAGTATTTT.

The V call is TRBV5-1, the J call TRBJ2-3; TRBD2 agrees at 8 bases. The end of the DNA aligns better with TRBJ2-5, so the J call may be wrong. Germline values: CDR1 SGHRS, CDR2 YFSETQ. The CDR3 length is 13 residues. The CDR3 here is CASSNTSGQTQYF. CDR3 sequence (DNA): TGCGCCAGCAGCAACACTAGCGGCCAGACCCAGTACTTC.

The gene calls are TRBV9 and TRBJ2-3; 8 bases match TRBD1. The trim removed 4 bases at V and 2 bases at J, leaving 6 bases unmatched. CDR3 length equals 15 residues. Germline V lookup: CDR1 SGDLS, CDR2 YYNGEE. For the CDR3, the DNA is TGTGCCAGCAGCAAGACAGGGGTACCCACAGATACGCAGTATTTT. Translating gives CASSKTGVPTDTQYF.

This clonotype was observed many times. This rearrangement joins TRBV12-3 or TRBV12-4 to TRBJ2-7; D remains unclear. The CDR3 totals 14 residues. Trimming removed 6 bases at V and 0 bases at J, with 12 bases between. The CDR3 is CASSPGSTSYEQYF. In DNA form, the CDR3 reads TGTGCCAGCAGCCCAGGATCGACCTCCTACGAGCAGTACTTC.

This clonotype was picked up many times. V and J are TRBV7-9 and TRBJ1-3, with D perhaps matching TRBD1 (6 bases). Looked up from germline, CDR1 is SEHNR and CDR2 is FQNEAQ (reference sequence). The CDR3 loop spans 14 amino acids. The V end lost 6 bases, the J end lost 0 bases, and 9 bases lay between the germline ends. This CDR3 is CASSLQGSGNTIYF. The CDR3 bases are TGTGCCAGCAGTTTACAGGGCTCTGGAAACACCATATATTTT.

In its sample, this clonotype was seen many times. The chain couples TRBV20-1 to TRBJ1-1; TRBD1 might be the D (6 bases). This CDR3 is built from 16 residues. Trimming removed 1 base at V and 4 bases at J, with 19 bases between. The V gene's germline CDR1 is DFQATT and CDR2 SNEGSKA (reference sequence). CDR3 in DNA: TGCAGTGCTAGAGGTACAGGGTGGTACCCGGGCACTGAAGCTTTCTTT. Protein: CSARGTGWYPGTEAFF.

A word on this clonotype: This clone may be a read error of a much larger clone one base away. Without the conserved terminal phenylalanine or tryptophan, this CDR3 likely stems from a read error. The chain joins TRBV30 to TRBJ1-1; D call uncertain. The CDR3 is 13 amino acids. Germline values: CDR1 GTSNPN, CDR2 SVGIG (reference sequence). V lost 0 bases and J lost 1, with 6 bases in between. CDR3 coding DNA: TGTGCCTGGAGTGTGTCGACGAACACTGAAGCTTTCCTT. Translated, it gives CAWSVSTNTEAFL.

This clonotype was observed a handful of times. The chain recombines TRBV20-1 with TRBJ2-2, with 9 bases that match TRBD2. V was clipped by 0 bases and J by 7 bases; unmatched bases: 9. From germline, CDR1 is DFQATT and CDR2 SNEGSKA (reference sequence). The CDR3 is made up of 16 amino acids. The CDR3 here is CSARDGGGLANGELFF. CDR3 nucleotide sequence: TGCAGTGCTAGAGATGGGGGGGGACTAGCAAACGGGGAGCTGTTTTTT.

This clonotype was counted ten times or more. J is TRBJ2-7 and V is TRBV2; D is unresolved. The germline V and J ends were trimmed by 3 bases and 3 bases, with 9 bases remaining between them. From germline, CDR1 is SNHLY and CDR2 FYNNEI. The CDR3 is 13 residues long. CDR3 nucleotide sequence: TGTGCCAGCAGTGACCGGTTGGGCTACGAGCAGTACTTC. Translation gives CASSDRLGYEQYF. Combining the CDR3 with reference TRBV2 and TRBJ2-7 gives the whole variable domain EPEVTQTPSHQVTQMGQEVILRCVPISNHLYFYWYRQILGQKVEFLVSFYNNEISEKSEIFDDQFSVERPDGSNFTLKIRSTKLEDSAMYFCASSDRLGYEQYFGPGTRLTVT.

This clonotype was seen only a few times. The V gene is TRBV2, the J gene TRBJ1-5; D is undetermined. With 3 bases removed from V and 0 bases from J, the gap between germline ends came to 21 bases. Germline V CDR1 and CDR2: SNHLY, FYNNEI. The CDR3 spans 19 residues. DNA of the CDR3: TGTGCCAGCAGTGATGGGTTGATACCGGGGAGTTATAGCAATCAGCCCCAGCATTTT. Translated, it gives CASSDGLIPGSYSNQPQHF.

The genes are TRBV28 and TRBJ1-1; D may be TRBD1 (5 bases). V lost 8 bases to trimming and J lost 6 bases, with 16 bases between them. Germline V gives CDR1 MDHEN, CDR2 SYDVKM. This CDR3 contains 13 residues. This CDR3 reads CASRNLGGAEAFF. CDR3 nucleotide sequence: TGTGCCAGCCGGAATCTAGGAGGGGCTGAAGCTTTCTTT.

The J gene is TRBJ1-3, the V gene TRBV30; no reliable D call. V gave up 1 base and J gave up 0 bases, with 31 bases separating them. This CDR3 has 22 residues. Germline CDR1 and CDR2: GTSNPN and SVGIG (reference sequence). The CDR3 DNA sequence: TGTGCCTGGAGTGCGCGCGGGATTGGACTCTCGGACCCGATGAGCTCTGGAAACACCATATATTTT. As protein: CAWSARGIGLSDPMSSGNTIYF. The complete variable domain, with remaining parts taken from reference TRBV30 and TRBJ1-3, reads SQTIHQWPATLVQPVGSPLSLECTVEGTSNPNLYWYRQAAGRGLQLLFYSVGIGQISSEVPQNLSASRPQDRQFILSSKKLLLSDSGFYLCAWSARGIGLSDPMSSGNTIYFGEGSWLTVV.

This clonotype was detected many times. The chain joins TRBV3-1 to TRBJ2-5; 11 nucleotides line up with TRBD2. V shed 5 bases and J 3 bases; nucleotides not matched to a gene: 11. The CDR3 has 17 amino acids. The germline V gene encodes CDR1 LGHDT and CDR2 YNNKEL (reference sequence). The CDR3 spells CASSFYSGTSGEETQYF. For the CDR3, the DNA is TGTGCCAGCAGCTTCTACTCCGGGACTAGCGGTGAAGAGACCCAGTACTTC.

This clonotype was observed at least ten times. The J gene is TRBJ2-3, the V gene TRBV5-1; TRBD1 matches at 7 bases. The V gene's germline CDR1 is SGHRS and CDR2 YFSETQ. J gave up 0 bases and V 5 bases, and 9 bases lay outside the gene matches. There are 16 residues in the CDR3. In DNA, the CDR3 is TGCGCCAGCAGGCCCACCGGGACAGACAGCACAGATACGCAGTATTTT. Amino acid sequence: CASRPTGTDSTDTQYF.